One sample yielded the 28 T cell receptor beta chains listed below, sequenced in a study of T-cell reconstitution after alpha-beta-depleted transplantation in children. Molecular barcoding with unique molecular identifiers was used for the TCRbeta library. One entry per CDR3 protein results from TCRdb running MiXCR on the PCR reads. The table includes some 200,000 distinct CDR3 sequences, around 8.4% detected once. The material was PBMCs, mostly from graft donor cells, obtained 360 days after TCRalphabeta/CD19-depleted stem cell transplant. Every receptor here comes from a male patient aged 2 to 10 who had a stem cell transplant for acute myeloid leukemia, so the T cells may come from the graft donor.

This clonotype was seen a handful of times. The chain employs TRBV20-1 and TRBJ2-3; 10 bases agree with TRBD2. This CDR3 region has 14 residues. Germline V CDR1 and CDR2: DFQATT, SNEGSKA (reference sequence). V dropped 5 bases and J dropped 2; count of bases not matched to a gene: 4. This CDR3 reads CSASGTSDTDTQYF. The CDR3 region has the DNA TGCAGTGCTTCCGGGACTAGCGACACAGATACGCAGTATTTT.

This clonotype was picked up many times. J is TRBJ2-7 and V is TRBV15; D unresolved. CDR1 is LNHNV, CDR2 YYDKDF, per germline (reference sequence). CDR3 size: 13 residues. V lost 0 bases and J lost 1, with 4 bases in between. CDR3 loop: CATSRDLSYEQYF. The CDR3 DNA reads as TGTGCCACCAGCAGAGATCTATCCTACGAGCAGTACTTC. The full variable domain, in which reference TRBV15 and TRBJ2-7 provide the parts outside the CDR3, is DAMVIQNPRYQVTQFGKPVTLSCSQTLNHNVMYWYQQKSSQAPKLLFHYYDKDFNNEADTPDNFQSRRPNTSFCFLDIRSPGLGDTAMYLCATSRDLSYEQYFGPGTRLTVT.

This clonotype was counted ten times or more. This chain joins TRBV6-1 and TRBJ2-7, with D hard to call. This CDR3 spans 13 amino acids. The V end was cut by 3 bases, the J end by 4 bases, with 10 bases between. Germline V gene data show CDR1 as MNHNS and CDR2 as SASEGT. DNA of the CDR3: TGTGCCAGCAGTGAGTGGGGTCAATACGAGCAGTACTTC. It encodes CASSEWGQYEQYF.

A few counts support this clonotype. The chain is built from TRBV28 and TRBJ2-7; 9 bases align to TRBD1. The V gene end was trimmed by 4 bases and the J gene end by 3 bases; junction bases not matched to a gene: 10. CDR3 length: 16 amino acids. The V gene's germline CDR1 is MDHEN and CDR2 SYDVKM. The CDR3 spells CASSSPGQGFGYEQYF. The DNA for the CDR3 is TGTGCCAGCAGTTCACCGGGACAGGGATTTGGCTACGAGCAGTACTTC.

At least ten counts were recorded for this clonotype. The V call is TRBV5-1, the J call TRBJ1-5; 7 positions agree with TRBD1. CDR1 is SGHRS and CDR2 is YFSETQ in the germline V gene. V lost 3 bases, J lost 6 bases, and 12 bases stayed unmatched. The CDR3 is made up of 16 amino acids. In DNA form, the CDR3 reads TGCGCCAGCAGCTCCAAACCGGGACAGCTGAGTCAGCCCCAGCATTTT. Translation: CASSSKPGQLSQPQHF. Based on the CDR3 plus reference TRBV5-1 and TRBJ1-5, the full variable domain is KAGVTQTPRYLIKTRGQQVTLSCSPISGHRSVSWYQQTPGQGLQFLFEYFSETQRNKGNFPGRFSGRQFSNSRSEMNVSTLELGDSALYLCASSSKPGQLSQPQHFGDGTRLSIL.

In nucleotides, the CDR3 is TGTGCCAGCAGCTTAGGACCAAATCAGCCCCAGCATTTT. Translating it yields CASSLGPNQPQHF. This sequence joins TRBV7-8 and TRBJ1-5, with no clear D. The CDR3 covers 13 residues. V gave up 1 base and J gave up 4 bases, with 5 bases separating them. CDR1 and CDR2 from the germline V gene are SGHVS and FQNEAQ.

This clonotype turned up a few times. The rearrangement uses TRBV4-3 and TRBJ2-2, with D possibly being TRBD1 (5 bases). Trimming took off 0 bases at V and 7 bases at J, with 12 bases between the two ends. Germline values: CDR1 LGHNA, CDR2 YSLEER. The CDR3 has 15 residues. This CDR3 reads CASSQDRGWVGELFF. For the CDR3, the DNA is TGCGCCAGCAGCCAAGATAGGGGATGGGTCGGGGAGCTGTTTTTT.

Only a few counts were recorded for this clonotype. This chain links TRBV20-1 with TRBJ2-2; 8 bases line up with TRBD1. The V segment lost 4 bases and the J segment 6 bases; nucleotides outside the gene matches: 10. Germline V lookup: CDR1 DFQATT, CDR2 SNEGSKA (reference sequence). The length of the CDR3 is 15 residues. For the CDR3, the DNA is TGCAGTGCTACCCCTGGACAGGGAAGGGCCGGGGAGCTGTTTTTT. This translates into CSATPGQGRAGELFF.

This clonotype was detected a few times. V gene TRBV13 combines with J gene TRBJ2-7; 8 bases line up with TRBD1. This CDR3 is 15 amino acids long. Germline CDR1 PRHDT, CDR2 FYEKMQ (reference sequence). Trimming cost V 2 bases and J 5 bases; bases outside gene matches: 8. CDR3 DNA: TGTGCCAGCAGCTTATATCAGGACAGGGTCGACGAGCAGTACGTC. It encodes CASSLYQDRVDEQYV.

In its sample, this clonotype was seen many times. The chain joins TRBV7-2 to TRBJ2-3, with D perhaps matching TRBD1 (5 bases). Germline V gene data show CDR1 as SGHTA and CDR2 as FQGNSA. Trimming cost V 0 bases and J 0 bases, with 10 bases left between them. The CDR3 is 16 amino acids. For the CDR3, the DNA is TGTGCCAGCAGCTTAGCAAGACAGAGTAGCACAGATACGCAGTATTTT. It is translated as CASSLARQSSTDTQYF.

In this sample, this clonotype turned up a few times. The chain is built from TRBV5-1 and TRBJ2-2; 8 bases line up with TRBD2. The CDR3 loop spans 16 amino acids. The V and J ends lost 0 bases and 7 bases, in that order; junction bases with no gene match: 8. Germline CDR1 is SGHRS and CDR2 is YFSETQ. CDR3 loop: CASSLVVSGDGGELFF. The CDR3 nucleotides read TGCGCCAGCAGCTTGGTTGTTAGCGGGGACGGCGGGGAGCTGTTTTTT.

The sample holds a few counts of this clonotype. The chain is built from TRBV27 and TRBJ1-5; possible D gene TRBD1, 6 bases. CDR1 MNHEY and CDR2 SMNVEV come from the germline V gene (reference sequence). The CDR3 covers 17 residues. The ends were cut back, 4 bases at V and 0 bases at J, with 16 bases in the middle. The CDR3 bases are TGTGCCAGCAGTTCCATCCGTACAGGGAATAGCAATCAGCCCCAGCATTTT. Translation: CASSSIRTGNSNQPQHF.

This clonotype was seen more than once but under ten times. This sequence joins TRBV5-1 and TRBJ2-7; perhaps TRBD1 as D (5 bases). The CDR3 is 13 residues long. The ends were cut back, 4 bases at V and 3 bases at J, with 11 bases in the middle. Germline assignment: CDR1 SGHRS and CDR2 YFSETQ. CDR3 sequence reads: CASSEGHSYEQYF. DNA of the CDR3: TGCGCCAGCAGCGAAGGACATAGCTACGAGCAGTACTTC.

There are a few counts of this clonotype. The chain joins TRBV29-1 to TRBJ2-1, with a possible D match to TRBD2 (6 bases). This CDR3 has 13 amino acids. Germline CDR1 is SQVTM and CDR2 is ANQGSEA. Trimming shortened V by 7 bases and J by 6 bases, and 16 bases separated the two germline ends. CDR3 sequence (DNA): TGCAGCGCAGCGGGCCCTGGGTTCAATGAGCAGTTCTTC. Its translation is CSAAGPGFNEQFF.

This clonotype was recorded many times. The rearrangement joins TRBV7-3 to TRBJ1-1; D perhaps matches TRBD1 (5 bases). Germline V lookup: CDR1 SGHTA, CDR2 FQGTGA. This CDR3 contains 14 residues. The V and J ends lost 2 bases and 0 bases respectively, with 7 bases between them. The CDR3 DNA sequence: TGTGCCAGCAGCTTAGGGGGATTGAACACTGAAGCTTTCTTT. It yields the protein CASSLGGLNTEAFF.

Many counts were recorded for this clonotype. The chain couples TRBV7-9 to TRBJ2-1; D uncertain. Germline lookup yields CDR1 SEHNR and CDR2 FQNEAQ (reference sequence). Between the trimmed V and J ends, which lost 5 bases and 5 bases, there was a span of 13 bases. The CDR3 extends over 14 amino acids. Written as DNA, the CDR3 is TGTGCCAGCAGCACCTCAGACTTACACAATGAGCAGTTCTTC. The encoded protein is CASSTSDLHNEQFF.

The chain combines TRBV5-1 with TRBJ1-1, with TRBD1 identical over 7 bases. The V gene's germline CDR1 is SGHRS and CDR2 YFSETQ. V dropped 6 bases and J dropped 4; count of bases not matched to a gene: 6. The CDR3 extends over 13 amino acids. CDR3 DNA: TGCGCCAGCAACCCGGGGGACAGCACTGAAGCTTTCTTT. Amino acids: CASNPGDSTEAFF.

This clonotype was recorded a few times. This chain connects TRBV5-1 to TRBJ2-4, with D perhaps TRBD1 or TRBD2 (7 bases each). The CDR3 consists of 15 residues. V shed 4 bases and J shed 4 bases, with 15 bases lying between them. Germline CDR1 reads SGHRS; CDR2 reads YFSETQ. The CDR3 spells CASSPRGGEKNIQYF. CDR3 bases: TGCGCCAGCAGCCCCAGGGGGGGTGAAAAAAACATTCAGTACTTC.

This clonotype was detected only a few times. This chain links TRBV28 with TRBJ2-2; D possibly corresponds to TRBD2 (5 bases). This CDR3 spans 15 amino acids. V lost 2 bases to trimming and J lost 1 base, with 8 bases between them. Germline V gives CDR1 MDHEN, CDR2 SYDVKM. This CDR3 is CASSLRSGNTGELFF. Here the CDR3 DNA reads TGTGCCAGCAGTTTAAGGAGCGGGAACACCGGGGAGCTGTTTTTT.

This clonotype was seen a few times. This sequence joins TRBV2 and TRBJ1-5; 10 nucleotides agree with TRBD1. The CDR3 has 15 amino acids. V trimming: 8 bases; J trimming: 7 bases; junction bases outside the gene matches: 11. Per germline, CDR1 SNHLY and CDR2 FYNNEI. The CDR3 region is CASSRDRGRWQPQHF. The CDR3 DNA reads TGTGCCAGCTCTAGGGACAGGGGAAGGTGGCAGCCCCAGCATTTT.

This clonotype was seen ten or more times. The V and J genes are TRBV21-1 and TRBJ2-7; TRBD2 was called by the table and not checked on the DNA. TRBV21-1 is flagged as a pseudogene. CDR3 length: 15 amino acids. DNA of the CDR3: TGTGCCAGCAGCGGATGGGGCCGGGAGGTCGACGAGCAGTACTTC. It encodes CASSGWGREVDEQYF.

The J gene is TRBJ2-1, the V gene TRBV5-1; D is perhaps TRBD2 (6 bases). This CDR3 is built from 12 residues. V lost 3 bases to trimming and J lost 6 bases, with 7 bases between them. Germline V gene lookup returns CDR1 SGHRS and CDR2 YFSETQ. The DNA for the CDR3 is TGCGCCAGCAGCTCGGAGGGCAATGAGCAGTTCTTC. It specifies CASSSEGNEQFF.

This sequence joins TRBV4-3 and TRBJ2-4; possibly TRBD2 for D (7 bases). This CDR3 is 19 amino acids long. Germline CDR1 is LGHNA and CDR2 is YSLEER. The germline V and J ends were trimmed by 0 bases and 3 bases, with 21 bases remaining between them. The CDR3 nucleotides are TGCGCCAGCAGCCAAGATCAAAGGACGGGGGGCTGGGTCAAAAACATTCAGTACTTC. Translating gives CASSQDQRTGGWVKNIQYF.

Ten or more counts support this clonotype. Here the CDR3 DNA reads TGCAGTGCTAACGGACTAGCGGGGGCCGGGGAGCTGTTTTTT. Translating gives CSANGLAGAGELFF. The V gene is TRBV20-1, the J gene TRBJ2-2; 13 bases fit TRBD2. From germline, CDR1 is DFQATT and CDR2 SNEGSKA (reference sequence). J gave up 6 bases and V 4 bases, and 2 bases lay outside the gene matches. This CDR3 has 14 residues.

The chain combines TRBV24-1 with TRBJ1-2, with a possible D match to TRBD1 (6 bases). CDR1 and CDR2 from the germline V gene are KGHDR and SFDVKD. Trimming cost V 9 bases and J 8 bases, with 15 bases left between them. The CDR3 length is 12 residues. The CDR3 sequence is CATGKGGLGYTF. In DNA form, the CDR3 reads TGTGCCACCGGCAAAGGGGGTCTCGGCTACACCTTC.

This clonotype was counted many times. The chain joins TRBV9 to TRBJ2-1, with D possibly TRBD1 on 5 matching bases. Germline V gives CDR1 SGDLS, CDR2 YYNGEE. This CDR3 has 16 amino acids. Trimming removed 2 bases at V and 3 bases at J, with 15 bases between. CDR3 residues: CASSVSGNTFYNEQFF. In DNA form, the CDR3 reads TGTGCCAGCAGCGTCTCAGGGAATACTTTCTACAATGAGCAGTTCTTC.

The genes are TRBV4-1 and TRBJ2-5; TRBD2 might be the D (6 bases). The germline gives CDR1 MGHRA, CDR2 YSYEKL. The ends were cut back, 2 bases at V and 3 bases at J, with 19 bases in the middle. The CDR3 runs 17 residues. DNA of the CDR3: TGCGCCAGCAGCCAATGGCCGGGACTCGGCTGGAAAGAGACCCAGTACTTC. As protein: CASSQWPGLGWKETQYF.

This clonotype was seen many times. The chain has TRBV20-1 and TRBJ2-5; D remains ambiguous. Germline V lookup: CDR1 DFQATT, CDR2 SNEGSKA (reference sequence). Trimming removed 2 bases at V and 9 bases at J, with 10 bases between. This CDR3 region has 11 residues. This CDR3 is CSARFPEAQYF. CDR3 DNA: TGCAGTGCTAGATTCCCCGAGGCCCAGTACTTC.